The 17 T cell receptor beta chains below all came from one sample that was sequenced in a study of cytomegalovirus exposure and HLA in healthy donors. The PCR was carried out with 60 Vbeta primers and 13 Jbeta primers. The protocol was immunoSEQ multiplex PCR, while the TCRdb copy is restricted to in-frame clones and leaves out a portion. The sample holds roughly 110,000 clones, about 60% seen once. Sequenced input: PBMCs. These receptors originate from a woman under 40 in good health and CMV-seronegative.

The CDR3 sequence: CASSLEGRGNTEAFF. The CDR3, as DNA: TGTGCCAGCAGCTTAGAGGGCAGGGGAAACACTGAAGCTTTCTTT. The chain combines TRBV7-6 with TRBJ1-1; D may be TRBD1 (6 bases). Germline V gene lookup returns CDR1 SGHVS and CDR2 FNYEAQ. The CDR3 is 15 amino acids. V gave up 1 base and J gave up 2 bases, with 11 bases separating them.

This clone has more than one count but fewer than ten. The V and J genes are TRBV6-6 and TRBJ2-5, with a weak D call TRBD1 (6 bases). CDR3 size: 13 residues. V was clipped by 6 bases and J by 5 bases, with 13 bases between them. Germline CDR1 is MNHNY and CDR2 is SVGAGI (reference sequence). The CDR3 reads CASRSPTGETQYF. The CDR3 coding sequence is TGTGCCAGCAGGTCTCCTACAGGGGAGACCCAGTACTTC.

The V call is TRBV28, the J call TRBJ1-1, with a weak D call TRBD1 (6 bases). CDR3 length equals 13 residues. V was clipped by 6 bases and J by 2 bases, with 10 bases between them. Germline loops: CDR1 MDHEN, CDR2 SYDVKM. This CDR3 reads CASRTRGNTEAFF. The CDR3 DNA sequence: TGTGCCAGCAGGACCAGGGGCAACACTGAAGCTTTCTTT.

The chain joins TRBV15 to TRBJ2-5; 10 positions match TRBD1. TRBJ2-7 explains the end of the DNA better; the J call may be wrong. There are 15 residues in the CDR3. Germline CDR1 and CDR2: LNHNV and YYDKDF (reference sequence). The CDR3: CATRPGQGSGYEQYF. The CDR3 bases are TGTGCCACCAGACCGGGACAGGGGTCGGGTTACGAGCAGTACTTC.

J is TRBJ2-4 and V is TRBV19; 9 bases agree with TRBD1. The CDR3 loop spans 16 amino acids. The V gene end was trimmed by 3 bases and the J gene end by 0 bases; junction bases not matched to a gene: 3. The germline V gene has CDR1 LNHDA and CDR2 SQIVND (reference sequence). The CDR3: CASSMGTGIAKNIQYF. In DNA form, the CDR3 reads TGTGCCAGTAGTATGGGGACAGGGATAGCCAAAAACATTCAGTACTTC. The full variable domain, in which reference TRBV19 and TRBJ2-4 provide the parts outside the CDR3, is DGGITQSPKYLFRKEGQNVTLSCEQNLNHDAMYWYRQDPGQGLRLIYYSQIVNDFQKGDIAEGYSVSREKKESFPLTVTSAQKNPTAFYLCASSMGTGIAKNIQYFGAGTRLSVL.

CDR3 in amino acids: CARSLDRVYEQYF. The CDR3 DNA is TGTGCCAGAAGCTTGGACAGGGTTTACGAGCAGTACTTC. The rearrangement joins TRBV5-3 to TRBJ2-7, with a possible D match to TRBD1 (6 bases). TRBV5-3 carries the ORF label, with uncertain function. V lost 0 bases to trimming and J lost 4 bases, with 8 bases between them. This CDR3 contains 13 residues.

The chain recombines TRBV7-9 with TRBJ2-1, with TRBD2 as a possible D gene (6 bases). The CDR3 loop spans 14 amino acids. CDR1 and CDR2 (germline): SEHNR, FQNEAQ (reference sequence). With 6 bases removed from V and 4 bases from J, the gap between germline ends came to 13 bases. For the CDR3, the DNA is TGTGCCAGCAGACGAAATCTAGCGTACAATGAGCAGTTCTTC. The encoded protein is CASRRNLAYNEQFF.

J is TRBJ1-4 and V is TRBV10-3, with 7 bases aligning to TRBD1. The CDR3 runs to 14 residues. The ends lost 6 bases at V and 6 bases at J; junction bases unmatched: 7. In germline, CDR1 is ENHRY, CDR2 SYGVKD. The CDR3 region is CAISSGGWDEKLFF. CDR3 nucleotides: TGTGCCATCAGCTCAGGGGGATGGGATGAAAAACTGTTTTTT.

The chain recombines TRBV28 with TRBJ2-7; 7 bases map to TRBD2. This CDR3 contains 15 residues. V lost 8 bases, J lost 5 bases, and 15 bases stayed unmatched. Germline V lookup: CDR1 MDHEN, CDR2 SYDVKM. The CDR3, as DNA: TGTGCCAGCCCCCCGAAAGCGGGACCGCTCCACGAGCAGTACTTC. Its protein product is CASPPKAGPLHEQYF.

J is TRBJ1-1 and V is TRBV14; D might be TRBD1 (6 bases). Germline CDR1 and CDR2: SGHDN and FVKESK. V was shortened by 5 bases and J by 7 bases, with 8 bases between the two germline ends. The CDR3 consists of 11 residues. The CDR3 nucleotides read TGTGCCAGCAGCGCAGGGGTTGAAGCTTTCTTT. It is translated as CASSAGVEAFF.

This clone was detected a few times. Written as DNA, the CDR3 is TGTGCCAGCTCGCTCAGTCAGAATCAGCCCCAGCATTTT. Amino acid sequence: CASSLSQNQPQHF. The chain recombines TRBV18 with TRBJ1-5; D is ambiguous. Trimming pared 6 bases from V and 4 bases from J, leaving 10 bases between. The V gene's germline CDR1 is KGHSH and CDR2 LQKENI. The CDR3 totals 13 residues.

This chain connects TRBV6-6 to TRBJ2-7, with TRBD1 matching 12 bases. The trim removed 0 bases at V and 6 bases at J, leaving 6 bases unmatched. Germline CDR1 reads MNHNY; CDR2 reads SVGAGI (reference sequence). CDR3 length: 16 amino acids. The chain's CDR3 is CASSYSSGQGASEQYF. CDR3 in DNA: TGTGCCAGCAGTTACTCGTCGGGACAGGGGGCATCCGAGCAGTACTTC.

Only a few counts were recorded for this clone. This chain joins TRBV28 and TRBJ2-7; TRBD1 aligns across 9 bases. The ends lost 8 bases at V and 3 bases at J; junction bases unmatched: 8. CDR3 length: 14 residues. Germline CDR1 and CDR2: MDHEN and SYDVKM. CDR3 region: CASGTGTDNYEQYF. In nucleotides, the CDR3 is TGTGCCAGCGGGACAGGGACAGACAACTACGAGCAGTACTTC.

CDR3 coding DNA: TGTGCCAGCACTCCTCAGGGGGATACGCAGTATTTT. Translated, it gives CASTPQGDTQYF. V usage is TRBV25-1 and J usage is TRBJ2-3, with D possibly TRBD1 on 6 matching bases. Germline-derived CDR1 and CDR2 are MGHDK and SYGVNS. The CDR3 loop spans 12 amino acids. Trimming stripped 7 bases from V and 6 bases from J, with 11 bases between.

The chain links TRBV2 to TRBJ1-5, with D tentatively TRBD1 (5 bases). The V gene lost 8 bases and the J gene lost 6 bases, with 11 bases spanning the gap. The CDR3 covers 12 residues. CDR1 is SNHLY and CDR2 is FYNNEI in the germline V gene. The CDR3 is CASGWGGQPQHF. DNA of the CDR3: TGTGCCAGCGGCTGGGGGGGTCAGCCCCAGCATTTT.

The chain uses TRBV30 and TRBJ1-5; D remains ambiguous. The V and J ends lost 0 bases and 1 base respectively, with 10 bases between them. Germline lookup yields CDR1 GTSNPN and CDR2 SVGIG (reference sequence). The CDR3 consists of 15 residues. In DNA form, the CDR3 reads TGTGCCTGGAGTGTGTGGGGAGGGAGCAATCAGCCCCAGCATTTT. This gives the protein CAWSVWGGSNQPQHF.

The chain joins TRBV7-2 to TRBJ1-4; D might be TRBD1 (6 bases). CDR1 SGHTA and CDR2 FQGNSA come from the germline V gene. CDR3 length: 14 amino acids. Trimming took 4 bases from V and 4 from J, leaving 10 bases between them. DNA of the CDR3: TGTGCCAGCAGCTATACAGGGTTTAATGAAAAACTGTTTTTT. It is translated as CASSYTGFNEKLFF.